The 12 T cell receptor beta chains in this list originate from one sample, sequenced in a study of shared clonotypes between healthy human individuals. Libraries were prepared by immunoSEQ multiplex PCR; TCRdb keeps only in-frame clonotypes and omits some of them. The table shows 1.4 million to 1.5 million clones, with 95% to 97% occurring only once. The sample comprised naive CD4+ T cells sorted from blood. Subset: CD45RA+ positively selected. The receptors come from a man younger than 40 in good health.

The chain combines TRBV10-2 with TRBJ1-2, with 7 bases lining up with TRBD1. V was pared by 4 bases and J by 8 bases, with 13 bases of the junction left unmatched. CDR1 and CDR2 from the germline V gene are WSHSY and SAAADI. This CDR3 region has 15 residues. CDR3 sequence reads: CASSARDRSSVGYTF. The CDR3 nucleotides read TGCGCCAGCAGTGCCCGGGACAGATCTTCCGTCGGCTACACCTTC.

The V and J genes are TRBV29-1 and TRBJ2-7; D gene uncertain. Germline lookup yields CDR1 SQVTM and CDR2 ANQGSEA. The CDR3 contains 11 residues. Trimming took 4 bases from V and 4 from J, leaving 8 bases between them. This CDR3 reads CSVASQYEQYF. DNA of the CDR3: TGCAGCGTTGCCTCACAATACGAGCAGTACTTC.

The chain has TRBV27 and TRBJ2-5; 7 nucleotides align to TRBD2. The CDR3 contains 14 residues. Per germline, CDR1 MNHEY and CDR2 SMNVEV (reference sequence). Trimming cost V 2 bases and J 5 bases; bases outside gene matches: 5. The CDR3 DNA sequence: TGTGCCAGCAGTTTAGCGGGAGTCGGGGAGACCCAGTACTTC. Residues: CASSLAGVGETQYF.

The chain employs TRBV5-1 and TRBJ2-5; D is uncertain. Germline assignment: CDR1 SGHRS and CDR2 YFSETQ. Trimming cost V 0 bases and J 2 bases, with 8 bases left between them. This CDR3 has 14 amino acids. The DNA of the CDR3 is TGCGCCAGCAGCTTGGTTTGGATGCAAGAGACCCAGTACTTC. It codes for CASSLVWMQETQYF. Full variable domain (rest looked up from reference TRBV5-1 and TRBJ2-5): KAGVTQTPRYLIKTRGQQVTLSCSPISGHRSVSWYQQTPGQGLQFLFEYFSETQRNKGNFPGRFSGRQFSNSRSEMNVSTLELGDSALYLCASSLVWMQETQYFGPGTRLLVL.

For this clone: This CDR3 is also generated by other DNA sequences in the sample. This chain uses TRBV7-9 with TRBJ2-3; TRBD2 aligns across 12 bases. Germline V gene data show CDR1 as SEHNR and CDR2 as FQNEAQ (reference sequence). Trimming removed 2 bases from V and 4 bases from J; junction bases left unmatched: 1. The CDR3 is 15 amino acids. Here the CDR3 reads CASSLLAGGADTQYF. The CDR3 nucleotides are TGTGCCAGCAGCTTACTAGCGGGAGGGGCAGATACGCAGTATTTT.

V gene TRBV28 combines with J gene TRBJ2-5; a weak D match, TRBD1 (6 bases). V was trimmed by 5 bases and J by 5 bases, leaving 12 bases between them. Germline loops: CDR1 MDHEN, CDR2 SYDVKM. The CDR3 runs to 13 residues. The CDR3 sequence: CASSTTGPETQYF. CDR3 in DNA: TGTGCCAGCAGTACGACAGGACCGGAGACCCAGTACTTC.

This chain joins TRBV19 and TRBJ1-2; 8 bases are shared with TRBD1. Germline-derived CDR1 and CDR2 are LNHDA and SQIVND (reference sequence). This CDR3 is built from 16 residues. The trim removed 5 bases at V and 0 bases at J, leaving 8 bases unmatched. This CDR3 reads CASSSTGTGSNYGYTF. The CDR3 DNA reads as TGTGCCAGTAGTTCTACCGGGACAGGATCTAACTATGGCTACACCTTC.

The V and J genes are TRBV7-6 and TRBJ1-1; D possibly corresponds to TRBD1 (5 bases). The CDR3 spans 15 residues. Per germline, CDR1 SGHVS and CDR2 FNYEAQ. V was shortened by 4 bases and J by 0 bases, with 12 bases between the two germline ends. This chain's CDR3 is CASSSFTGLNTEAFF. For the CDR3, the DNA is TGTGCCAGCAGCTCCTTCACAGGCCTGAACACTGAAGCTTTCTTT.

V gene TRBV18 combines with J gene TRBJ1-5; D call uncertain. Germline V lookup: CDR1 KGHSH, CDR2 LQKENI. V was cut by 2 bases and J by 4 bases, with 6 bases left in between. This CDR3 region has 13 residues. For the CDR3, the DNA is TGTGCCAGCTCACCAAGCAAGAATCAGCCCCAGCATTTT. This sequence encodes CASSPSKNQPQHF.

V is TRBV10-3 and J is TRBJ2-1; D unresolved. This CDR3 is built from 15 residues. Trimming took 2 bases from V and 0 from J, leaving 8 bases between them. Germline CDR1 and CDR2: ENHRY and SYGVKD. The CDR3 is CAISEGRPSYNEQFF. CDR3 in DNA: TGTGCCATCAGTGAGGGCAGACCCTCCTACAATGAGCAGTTCTTC.

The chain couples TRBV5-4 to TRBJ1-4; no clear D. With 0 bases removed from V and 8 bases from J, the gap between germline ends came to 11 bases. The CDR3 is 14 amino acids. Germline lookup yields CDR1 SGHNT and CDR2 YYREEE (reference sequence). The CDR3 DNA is TGTGCCAGCAGCTTGGTCAGGAGGAACGAAAAACTGTTTTTT. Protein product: CASSLVRRNEKLFF.

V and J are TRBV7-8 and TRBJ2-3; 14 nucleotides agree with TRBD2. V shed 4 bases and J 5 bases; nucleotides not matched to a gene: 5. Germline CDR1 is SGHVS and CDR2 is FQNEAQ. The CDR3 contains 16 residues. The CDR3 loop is CASSSGLAGVVDTQYF. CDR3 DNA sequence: TGTGCCAGCAGCTCGGGACTAGCGGGAGTTGTAGATACGCAGTATTTT.